The clone carrying this T cell receptor beta chain occurred many times. As yet, its antigen is unknown. The data stem from a study of glioma-infiltrating T cells. Broader study findings: Only very few CDR3 sequences appeared in both tissue and blood.

Trimming removed 0 bases at V and 8 bases at J, with 13 bases between. The germline CDR1 and CDR2 sequences are DFQATT and SNEGSKA (reference sequence). CDR3 length equals 13 residues. The iRepertoire nested amplicon-rescue multiplex PCR amplified TCR alpha and beta CDR3s from RNA. A single record per CDR3 protein comes from TCRdb applying MiXCR to the multiplex PCR reads. The table includes 160,000 or so distinct CDR3 sequences, over 40% detected once. The rearrangement links TRBV20-1 to TRBJ1-2; D gene ambiguous. Sequencing was performed on glioma tissue, nonneoplastic brain tissue, or PBMCs (not recorded which). This TCR was sampled from a human donor with low-grade glioma or glioblastoma, undergoing nonglioma brain surgery, or in good health (not recorded which). The DNA for the CDR3 is TGCAGTGCTAGAGATCCCCGCCGAGTCGGCTACACCTTC. It yields the protein CSARDPRRVGYTF.